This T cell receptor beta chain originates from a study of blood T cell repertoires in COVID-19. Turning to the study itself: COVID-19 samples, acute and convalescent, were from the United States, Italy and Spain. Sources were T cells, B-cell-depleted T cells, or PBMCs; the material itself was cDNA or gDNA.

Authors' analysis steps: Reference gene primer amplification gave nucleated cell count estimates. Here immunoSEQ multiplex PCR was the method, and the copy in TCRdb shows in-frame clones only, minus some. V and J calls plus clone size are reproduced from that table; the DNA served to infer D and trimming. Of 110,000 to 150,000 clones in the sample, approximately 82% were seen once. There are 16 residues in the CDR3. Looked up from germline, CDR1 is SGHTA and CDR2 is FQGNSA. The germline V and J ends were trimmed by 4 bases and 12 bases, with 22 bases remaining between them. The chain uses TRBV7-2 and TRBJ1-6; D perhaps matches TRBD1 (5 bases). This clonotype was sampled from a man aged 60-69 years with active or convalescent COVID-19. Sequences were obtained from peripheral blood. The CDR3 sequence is CASSSDGAGLVRPLHF. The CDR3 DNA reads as TGTGCCAGCAGCTCCGATGGGGCAGGGTTGGTCAGACCCCTCCACTTT.